This record looks at one T cell receptor (beta chain) sequence and its context. The antigen remains unidentified. V was clipped by 7 bases and J by 3 bases; unmatched bases: 12. Germline CDR1 and CDR2: LNHDA and SQIVND (reference sequence). CDR3 size: 16 residues. The PCR used 60 Vbeta and 13 Jbeta primers. Assay: immunoSEQ multiplex PCR; the TCRdb copy retains only in-frame clones and omits some. In all, the sample yields 45,000 to 60,000 clones. The data derive from a study of cytomegalovirus exposure and HLA in healthy donors. General study results and limits: A few of the chains that were CMV-associated were confirmed in vitro to be specific for CMV antigens.

The TCR originated in a male donor in good health and CMV-seronegative. This chain connects TRBV19 to TRBJ1-5; TRBD1 aligns across 7 bases. Sequencing was carried out using PBMCs. CDR3 sequence (DNA): TGTGCCAGTACCCTAAAGGAGGGGGCGGACAATCAGCCCCAGCATTTT. It codes for CASTLKEGADNQPQHF. The variable domain in full, completed from reference TRBV19 and TRBJ1-5, reads DGGITQSPKYLFRKEGQNVTLSCEQNLNHDAMYWYRQDPGQGLRLIYYSQIVNDFQKGDIAEGYSVSREKKESFPLTVTSAQKNPTAFYLCASTLKEGADNQPQHFGDGTRLSIL.